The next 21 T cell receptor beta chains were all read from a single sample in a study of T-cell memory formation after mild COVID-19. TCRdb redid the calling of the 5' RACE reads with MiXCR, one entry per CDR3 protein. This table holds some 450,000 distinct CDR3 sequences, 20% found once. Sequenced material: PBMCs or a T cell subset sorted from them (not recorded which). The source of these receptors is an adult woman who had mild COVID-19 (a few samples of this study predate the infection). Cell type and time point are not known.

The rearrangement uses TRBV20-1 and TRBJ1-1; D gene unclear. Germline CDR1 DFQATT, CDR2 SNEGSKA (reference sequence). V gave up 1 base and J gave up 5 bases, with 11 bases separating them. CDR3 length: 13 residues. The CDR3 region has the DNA TGCAGTGCTAGAGCACCCACTGGGACTGAAGCTTTCTTT. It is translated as CSARAPTGTEAFF.

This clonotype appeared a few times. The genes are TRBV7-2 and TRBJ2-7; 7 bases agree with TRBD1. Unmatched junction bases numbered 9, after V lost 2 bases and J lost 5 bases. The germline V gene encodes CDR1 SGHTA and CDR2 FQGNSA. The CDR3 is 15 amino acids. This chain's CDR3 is CASSLRPGQRNEQYF. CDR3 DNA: TGTGCCAGCAGCTTACGACCGGGACAGCGGAACGAGCAGTACTTC.

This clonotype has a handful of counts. CDR3 nucleotide sequence: TGCGCCAGCAGCGGTTGGACAGGGTCGGACACTGAAGCTTTCTTT. Encoded protein: CASSGWTGSDTEAFF. V is TRBV5-1 and J is TRBJ1-1; 8 bases agree with TRBD1. After removal of 4 bases from V and 3 bases from J, the junction contained 8 bases not matched to a gene. The CDR3 covers 15 residues. CDR1 is SGHRS, CDR2 YFSETQ, per germline. Variable domain in full (rest from reference TRBV5-1 and TRBJ1-1): KAGVTQTPRYLIKTRGQQVTLSCSPISGHRSVSWYQQTPGQGLQFLFEYFSETQRNKGNFPGRFSGRQFSNSRSEMNVSTLELGDSALYLCASSGWTGSDTEAFFGQGTRLTVV.

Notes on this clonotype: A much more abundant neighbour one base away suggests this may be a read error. CDR3 in DNA: TGCAGTGCTTTAGCGGGAGGGGAAAACATTCAGTACTTC. As protein: CSALAGGENIQYF. This chain links TRBV20-1 with TRBJ2-4; 11 positions agree with TRBD2. V lost 5 bases to trimming and J lost 5 bases; unmatched junction nucleotides: 2. This CDR3 has 13 residues. Germline CDR1 and CDR2: DFQATT and SNEGSKA (reference sequence).

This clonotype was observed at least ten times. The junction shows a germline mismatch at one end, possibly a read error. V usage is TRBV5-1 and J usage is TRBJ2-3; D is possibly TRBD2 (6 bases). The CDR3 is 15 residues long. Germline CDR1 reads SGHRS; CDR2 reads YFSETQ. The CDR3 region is CASSSPGASTDTQYF. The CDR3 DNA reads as TGTGCCAGCAGTTCGCCGGGAGCTAGCACAGATACGCAGTATTTT.

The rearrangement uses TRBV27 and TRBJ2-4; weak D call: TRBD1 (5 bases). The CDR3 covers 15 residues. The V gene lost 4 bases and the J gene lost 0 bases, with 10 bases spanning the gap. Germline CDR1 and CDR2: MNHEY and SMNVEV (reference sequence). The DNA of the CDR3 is TGTGCCAGCAGTTGGGGCCACCAAGCCAAAAACATTCAGTACTTC. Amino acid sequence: CASSWGHQAKNIQYF.

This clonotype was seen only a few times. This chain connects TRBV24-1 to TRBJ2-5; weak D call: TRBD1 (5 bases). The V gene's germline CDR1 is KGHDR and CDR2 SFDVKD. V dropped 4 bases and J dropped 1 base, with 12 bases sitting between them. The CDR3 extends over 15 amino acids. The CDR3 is CATSDLPQGQETQYF. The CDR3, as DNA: TGTGCCACCAGTGACCTGCCCCAGGGCCAAGAGACCCAGTACTTC.

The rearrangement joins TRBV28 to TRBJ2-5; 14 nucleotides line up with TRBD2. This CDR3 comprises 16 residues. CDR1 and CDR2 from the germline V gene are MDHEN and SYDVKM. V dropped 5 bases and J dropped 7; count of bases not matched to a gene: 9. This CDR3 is CASSLTRLAGGTTQYF. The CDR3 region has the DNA TGTGCCAGCAGTCTCACCCGACTAGCGGGAGGGACGACCCAGTACTTC.

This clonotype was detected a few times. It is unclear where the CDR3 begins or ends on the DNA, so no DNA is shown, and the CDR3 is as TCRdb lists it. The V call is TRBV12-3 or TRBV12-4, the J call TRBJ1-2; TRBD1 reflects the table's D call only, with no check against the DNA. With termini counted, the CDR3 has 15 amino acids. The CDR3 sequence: CASSSGGTVLRGYTF.

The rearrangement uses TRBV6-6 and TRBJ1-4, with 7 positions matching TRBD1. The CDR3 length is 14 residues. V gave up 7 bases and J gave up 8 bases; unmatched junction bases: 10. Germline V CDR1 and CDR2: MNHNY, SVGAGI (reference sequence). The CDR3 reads CASIPQPGGEKLFF. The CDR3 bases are TGTGCCAGCATCCCACAACCAGGGGGAGAAAAACTGTTTTTT.

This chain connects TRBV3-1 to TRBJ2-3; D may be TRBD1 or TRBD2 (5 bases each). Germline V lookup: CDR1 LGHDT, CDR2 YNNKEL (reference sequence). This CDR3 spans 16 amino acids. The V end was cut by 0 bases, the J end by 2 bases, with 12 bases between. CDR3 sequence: CASSQELGTFTDTQYF. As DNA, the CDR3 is TGTGCCAGCAGCCAAGAGTTGGGGACCTTCACAGATACGCAGTATTTT.

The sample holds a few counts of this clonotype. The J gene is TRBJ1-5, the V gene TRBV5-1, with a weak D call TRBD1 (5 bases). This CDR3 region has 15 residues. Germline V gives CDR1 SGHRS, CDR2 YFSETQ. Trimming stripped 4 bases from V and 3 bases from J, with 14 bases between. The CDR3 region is CASSPRGGDNQPQHF. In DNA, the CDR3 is TGCGCCAGCAGCCCCCGGGGGGGGGACAATCAGCCCCAGCATTTT.

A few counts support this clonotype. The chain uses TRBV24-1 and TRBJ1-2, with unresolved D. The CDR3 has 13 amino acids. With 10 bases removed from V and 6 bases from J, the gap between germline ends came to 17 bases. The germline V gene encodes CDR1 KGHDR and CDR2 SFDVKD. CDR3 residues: CATWGGPVNGYTF. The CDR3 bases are TGTGCCACGTGGGGAGGCCCAGTAAATGGCTACACCTTC.

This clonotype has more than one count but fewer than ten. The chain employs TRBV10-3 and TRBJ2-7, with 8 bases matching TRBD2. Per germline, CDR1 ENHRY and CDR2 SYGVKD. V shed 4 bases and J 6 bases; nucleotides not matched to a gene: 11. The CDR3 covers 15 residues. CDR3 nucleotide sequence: TGTGCCATCAGTGGGAGGCGGGAGGCAGTTTTCGAGCAGTACTTC. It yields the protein CAISGRREAVFEQYF.

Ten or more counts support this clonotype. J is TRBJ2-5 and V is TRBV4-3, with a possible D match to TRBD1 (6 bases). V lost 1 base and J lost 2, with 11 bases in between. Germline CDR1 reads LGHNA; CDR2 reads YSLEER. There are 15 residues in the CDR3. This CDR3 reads CASSQGGRGQETQYF. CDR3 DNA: TGCGCCAGCAGCCAAGGAGGCAGGGGACAAGAGACCCAGTACTTC.

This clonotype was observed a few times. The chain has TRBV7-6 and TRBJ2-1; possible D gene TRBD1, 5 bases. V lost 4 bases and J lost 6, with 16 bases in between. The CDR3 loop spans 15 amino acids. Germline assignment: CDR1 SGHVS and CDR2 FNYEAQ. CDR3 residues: CASSSTWGAPNEQFF. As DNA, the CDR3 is TGTGCCAGCAGCTCCACATGGGGCGCCCCCAATGAGCAGTTCTTC.

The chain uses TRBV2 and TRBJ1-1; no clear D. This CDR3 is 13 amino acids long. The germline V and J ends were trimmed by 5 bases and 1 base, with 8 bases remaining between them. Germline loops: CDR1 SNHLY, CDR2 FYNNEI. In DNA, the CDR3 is TGTGCCAGCAGTTACACACAGAACACTGAAGCTTTCTTT. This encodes CASSYTQNTEAFF.

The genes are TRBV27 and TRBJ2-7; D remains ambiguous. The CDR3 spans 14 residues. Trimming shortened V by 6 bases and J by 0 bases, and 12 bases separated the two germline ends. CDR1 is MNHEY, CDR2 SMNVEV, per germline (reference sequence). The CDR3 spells CASSLDGASYEQYF. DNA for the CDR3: TGTGCCAGCAGCCTCGACGGAGCCTCCTACGAGCAGTACTTC.

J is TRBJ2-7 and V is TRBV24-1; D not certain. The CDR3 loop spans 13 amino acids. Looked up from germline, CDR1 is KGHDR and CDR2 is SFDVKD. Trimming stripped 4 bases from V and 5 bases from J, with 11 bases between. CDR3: CATSDSGRNEQYF. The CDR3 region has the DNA TGTGCCACCAGTGACTCCGGCCGTAACGAGCAGTACTTC.

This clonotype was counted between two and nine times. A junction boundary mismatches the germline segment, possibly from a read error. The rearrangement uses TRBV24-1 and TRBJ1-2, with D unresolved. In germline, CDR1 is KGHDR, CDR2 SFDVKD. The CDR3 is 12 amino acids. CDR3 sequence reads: CATSSGSSNSYF. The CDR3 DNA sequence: TGTGCCACCAGCTCGGGATCTTCCAACTCCTACTTC.

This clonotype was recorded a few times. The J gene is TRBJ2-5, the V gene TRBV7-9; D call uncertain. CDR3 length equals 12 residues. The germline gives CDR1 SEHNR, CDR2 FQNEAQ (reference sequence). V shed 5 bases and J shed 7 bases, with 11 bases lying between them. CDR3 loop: CASSPRDPTQYF. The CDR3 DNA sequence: TGTGCCAGCAGCCCGCGTGATCCGACCCAGTACTTC.